This is a list of T cell receptor beta chains from one sample in a study of blood T cells in healthy people across ages. TCRdb reprocessed the 5' RACE reads via MiXCR and lists one record per CDR3 protein. Here the sample spans more than 650,000 distinct CDR3 sequences, roughly 26% being singletons. Another study also made use of these data, one on T cells of mothers and their children.

Sample: blood. The receptors stem from a boy between 5 and 17 years old in good health. Both conserved end residues are part of each CDR3. A D gene is named only where the DNA matches it firmly. The size entry is marked missing in some rows and otherwise reads once, few, many or a size class.

cdr3_nt cdr3_aa v_call clone_size d_call j_call
TGTGCCAGCAGTCCCGGCTATGACGAGCAGTACTTC CASSPGYDEQYF TRBV28 few - TRBJ2-7
TGTGCCAGCAGTACCAGGCGCAGTGCCAAAAACATTCAGTACTTC CASSTRRSAKNIQYF TRBV12-3/TRBV12-4 - - TRBJ2-4
TGCAGTGCTAGAGATCCGGGAGGGCTTAGCACAGATACGCAGTATTTT CSARDPGGLSTDTQYF TRBV20-1 few TRBD2 TRBJ2-3
TGCGCCAGCAGCCCCCCCGGCGGATACACTGAAGCTTTCTTT CASSPPGGYTEAFF TRBV5-1 - - TRBJ1-1
TGCGCCAGCAGCTTGGACGTTGGCGGAAGAAAGGGCAATGAGCAGTTCTTC CASSLDVGGRKGNEQFF TRBV5-1 - - TRBJ2-1
TGCAGTGCTAGAGGTTCTCTTGCCCAAGAGACCCAGTACTTC CSARGSLAQETQYF TRBV20-1 few - TRBJ2-5
TGTGCCAGCAGCCAGAGGGGACGGGGGGGAGAAGAGACCCAGTACTTC CASSQRGRGGEETQYF TRBV4-2 - TRBD2 TRBJ2-5
TGTGCCAGCAGAATAGGAGGGACTAGCGGGAACAATGAGCAGTTCTTC CASRIGGTSGNNEQFF TRBV11-2 - TRBD2 TRBJ2-1
TGTGCCAGCAAGGGGGGGAGTAACTATGGCTACACCTTC CASKGGSNYGYTF TRBV25-1 - - TRBJ1-2
TGCGCCAGCAGTGTGGCTAGCGGACTACAGGGCACCGGGGAGCTGTTTTTT CASSVASGLQGTGELFF TRBV5-1 - - TRBJ2-2
TGCAGTGCTCGAGACAGGGACACTTCGAACACTGAAGCTTTCTTT CSARDRDTSNTEAFF TRBV20-1 - TRBD1 TRBJ1-1
TGTGCCAGCTCACCGTACGGGGAACATGAGCAGTTCTTC CASSPYGEHEQFF TRBV18 - - TRBJ2-1
TGTGCCAGCAGTTTTCCCCAGGGATCCACCGGGGAGCTGTTTTTT CASSFPQGSTGELFF TRBV12-3/TRBV12-4 - - TRBJ2-2
TGTGCCAGCAGCGTCCGGGACGGCTATGGCTACACCTTC CASSVRDGYGYTF TRBV3-1 - - TRBJ1-2
TGTGCCAGCAGTCCCAAAGGGTTACCCTACAATGAGCAGTTCTTC CASSPKGLPYNEQFF TRBV25-1 few - TRBJ2-1
TGTGCCAGCAGTCCCGTGATCCCGGGACAGGGGAATTACGAGCAGTACTTC CASSPVIPGQGNYEQYF TRBV28 - TRBD1 TRBJ2-7
TGTGCCAGCAGCGTCGCTCCTACAGGGCCCAGAGAAAAACTGTTTTTT CASSVAPTGPREKLFF TRBV7-8 - - TRBJ1-4
TGTGCCAGCAGCTCGATGACAGAAACCGAGCAGTACTTC CASSSMTETEQYF TRBV13 few - TRBJ2-7
TGTGCCAGCAGTTCCACCGGGACTAGCGGGAGAAATGCCGAGCAGTACTTC CASSSTGTSGRNAEQYF TRBV27 - TRBD2 TRBJ2-7
TGTGCCAGCAGGACTGCCGGGACCTACAATGAGCAGTTCTTC CASRTAGTYNEQFF TRBV28 - - TRBJ2-1
TGTGCCACCAGTCCTTGGTCGGGTCAGGGATTCTCTGGGGCCAACGTCCTGACTTTC CATSPWSGQGFSGANVLTF TRBV15 - - TRBJ2-6
TGTGCCAGCAGCAGACAGTGGGAGCTGTTTTTT CASSRQWELFF TRBV12-3/TRBV12-4 few - TRBJ2-2
TGTGCCAGCAAAGGTCGAACCTACGAGCAGTACTTC CASKGRTYEQYF TRBV6-5 - - TRBJ2-7
TGTGCCAGCAGCCCCGGCGGGGTCAACAATGAGCAGTTCTTC CASSPGGVNNEQFF TRBV9 - - TRBJ2-1
TGTGCCAGCACCCTCGGACAGTCATGGACCTTC CASTLGQSWTF TRBV6-6 - - TRBJ1-2
TGTGCCAGCAGTCACATCTCGTCCTCTGGAAACACCATATATTTT CASSHISSSGNTIYF TRBV14 - - TRBJ1-3
TGTGCCAGCACCCTGACAGGGGGCACGGGAGAGACCCAGTACTTC CASTLTGGTGETQYF TRBV3-1 many TRBD1 TRBJ2-5
TGCGCCAGCAGCCAAGGGGACAGGGGGCGTCGAGAGACCCAGTACTTC CASSQGDRGRRETQYF TRBV4-1 few TRBD1 TRBJ2-5
TGCAGCGTTGAAGTAACAGACTCTGGGGCCAACGTCCTGACTTTC CSVEVTDSGANVLTF TRBV29-1 few - TRBJ2-6
TGCAGCGTTGAGGGGGGCGACAGGGAAGTTGACACCGGGGAGCTGTTTTTT CSVEGGDREVDTGELFF TRBV29-1 - - TRBJ2-2
TGCGCCAGCAGACAGGATGAAACTGGCGAGCAGTACTTC CASRQDETGEQYF TRBV5-1 few - TRBJ2-7
TGTGCCAGCAGCGGTGCGGGATCCTTCTACGAGCAGTACTTC CASSGAGSFYEQYF TRBV5-6 - - TRBJ2-7
TGTGCCAGCAGCTTAATTGGGGCGACGGGTTCACCCCTCCACTTT CASSLIGATGSPLHF TRBV7-2 - - TRBJ1-6
TGCGCCAGCAATAGGGCAGCACAAGAGACCCAGTACTTC CASNRAAQETQYF TRBV5-1 few - TRBJ2-5
TGTGCCAGCAGTTACGGGGCCAGGTACACAGATACGCAGTATTTT CASSYGARYTDTQYF TRBV6-5 few - TRBJ2-3
TGCGCCAGCCAGAGGGAACCAACGGTCAATGAGCAGTTCTTC CASQREPTVNEQFF TRBV5-1 few - TRBJ2-1
TGTGCCAGCAGTGTACTAGCGGTTAACACCGGGGAGCTGTTTTTT CASSVLAVNTGELFF TRBV6-1 - TRBD2 TRBJ2-2